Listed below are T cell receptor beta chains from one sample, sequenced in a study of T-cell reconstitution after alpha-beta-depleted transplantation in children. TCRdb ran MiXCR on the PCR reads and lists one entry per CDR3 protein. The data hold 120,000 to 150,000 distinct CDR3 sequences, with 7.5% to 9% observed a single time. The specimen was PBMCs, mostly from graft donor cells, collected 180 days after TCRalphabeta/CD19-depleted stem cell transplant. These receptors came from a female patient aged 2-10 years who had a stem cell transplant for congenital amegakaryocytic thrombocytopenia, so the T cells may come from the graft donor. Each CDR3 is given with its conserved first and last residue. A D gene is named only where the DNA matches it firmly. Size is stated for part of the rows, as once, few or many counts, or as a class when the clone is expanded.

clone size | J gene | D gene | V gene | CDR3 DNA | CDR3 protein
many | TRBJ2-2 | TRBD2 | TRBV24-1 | TGTGCCACCAGTGATCTAGCGGAGAACACCGGGGAGCTGTTTTTT | CATSDLAENTGELFF
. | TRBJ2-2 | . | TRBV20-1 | TGCAGTGCTGGGAAAGGGCTGGTTCACACCGGGGAGCTGTTTTTT | CSAGKGLVHTGELFF
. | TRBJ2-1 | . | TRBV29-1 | TGCAGCGTTGGGGGGACGGAGGGGCACTTTCCCTTC | CSVGGTEGHFPF
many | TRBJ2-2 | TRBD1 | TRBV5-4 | TGTGCCAGCAGCTTGGCAGGGGGCCGGAACACCGGGGAGCTGTTTTTT | CASSLAGGRNTGELFF
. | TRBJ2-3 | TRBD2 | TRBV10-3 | TGTGCCATCAGTGAAGAGCTAGCGGGGGTCACAGATACGCAGTATTTT | CAISEELAGVTDTQYF
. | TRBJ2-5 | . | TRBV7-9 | TGTGCCAGCAGCTTAGTGGAATTCGGGACGAGGGAGACCCAGTACTTC | CASSLVEFGTRETQYF
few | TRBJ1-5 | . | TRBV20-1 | TGCAGTGCTAGAGAGGACCCTTATCAGCCCCAGCATTTT | CSAREDPYQPQHF
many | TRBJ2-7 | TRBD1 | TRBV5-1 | TGCGCCAGCAGCTACCGGGACAGAGCCTACGAGCAGTACTTC | CASSYRDRAYEQYF
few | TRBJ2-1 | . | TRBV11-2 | TGTGCCAGCAGCTTAGGGACGTTCAATGAGCAGTTCTTC | CASSLGTFNEQFF
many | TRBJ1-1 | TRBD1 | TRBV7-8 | TGTGCCAGCAGCTTAGCTACAGGGGGATTGTGGTCGAACACTGAAGCTTTCTTT | CASSLATGGLWSNTEAFF
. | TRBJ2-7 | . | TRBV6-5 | TGTGCCAGCAGTTACTCGAGGTGGTCATACGAGCAGTACTTC | CASSYSRWSYEQYF
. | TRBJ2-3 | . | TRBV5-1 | TGCGCCAGCAGCCCACCAGCGGACACAGATACGCAGTATTTT | CASSPPADTDTQYF
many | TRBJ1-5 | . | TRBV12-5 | TGTGCTTCCGGCCCTGAATCAGCCCAGCATTTT | CASGPESAQHF
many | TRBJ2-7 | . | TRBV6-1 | TGTGCCAGCAGTGAATCTTTCTACGAGCAGTACTTC | CASSESFYEQYF
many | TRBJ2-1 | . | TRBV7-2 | TGTGCCAGCAGCTTATTGTACGGTGAGCAGTTCTTC | CASSLLYGEQFF
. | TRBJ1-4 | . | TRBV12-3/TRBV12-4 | TGTGCCAGCAGCCGCCGGGAGAGAGAAAAACTGTTTTTT | CASSRREREKLFF
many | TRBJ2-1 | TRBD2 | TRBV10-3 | TGTGCCATCAGTGATAGGACTAGCATCCCCTCCGATGAGCAGTTCTTC | CAISDRTSIPSDEQFF
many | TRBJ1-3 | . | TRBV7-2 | TGTGCCAGCAGCTTTCCTGGAAACACCATATATTTT | CASSFPGNTIYF
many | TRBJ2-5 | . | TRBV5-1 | TGCGCCAGCAGCTTGGCCTTGGTCAACCTGGGAGAGACCCAGTACTTC | CASSLALVNLGETQYF
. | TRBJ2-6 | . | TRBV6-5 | TGTGCCAGCAGTTTAAATCCGTGGGGGGTCTCTGGGGCCAACGTCCTGACTTTC | CASSLNPWGVSGANVLTF
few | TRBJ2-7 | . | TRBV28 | TGTGCCAGCAGTTTCAGGAACTCCTACGAGCAGTACTTC | CASSFRNSYEQYF
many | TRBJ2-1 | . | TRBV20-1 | TGCAGTGCCAACGCTGGGGGACAACAATACAATGAGCAGTTCTTC | CSANAGGQQYNEQFF
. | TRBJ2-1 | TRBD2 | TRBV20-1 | TGCAGTGCTAGACTTAGCGGGGGGACCTCCTACAATGAGCAGTTCTTC | CSARLSGGTSYNEQFF
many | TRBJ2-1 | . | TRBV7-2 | TGTGCCAGCAGCCCTCGATATGGGGTCAATGAGCAGTTCTTC | CASSPRYGVNEQFF
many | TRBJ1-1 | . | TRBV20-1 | TGCAGTGCTAGAGATGAATCTGTGTGGGGGCCGAACACTGAAGCTTTCTTT | CSARDESVWGPNTEAFF
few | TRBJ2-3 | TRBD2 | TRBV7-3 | TGTGCCAGCAGCTCGGGACTAGCGGGCCCTAGCACAGATACGCAGTATTTT | CASSSGLAGPSTDTQYF
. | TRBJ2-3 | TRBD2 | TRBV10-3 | TGTGCCATCAGTGAGTGGACTAGCGGGAGTGGAGATACGCAGTATTTT | CAISEWTSGSGDTQYF